Following are 12 T cell receptor beta chains from one sample sequenced in a study of blood T cell repertoires in COVID-19. Clones were read by immunoSEQ multiplex PCR, and TCRdb kept only the in-frame ones, dropping some. The table includes 200,000 to 250,000 clones, 65% to 90% detected once. Sequenced input: peripheral blood. Source of these receptors: a woman in her seventies with COVID-19, enrolled during active disease.

The V and J genes are TRBV7-9 and TRBJ1-2; 9 positions agree with TRBD1. V dropped 6 bases and J dropped 6; count of bases not matched to a gene: 8. Per the germline V gene, CDR1 is SEHNR and CDR2 is FQNEAQ (reference sequence). The length of the CDR3 is 14 residues. Here the CDR3 reads CASRLQGAQDGYTF. Written as DNA, the CDR3 is TGTGCCAGCAGACTACAGGGGGCGCAGGATGGCTACACCTTC.

This clone occurred a few times. This chain connects TRBV11-2 to TRBJ1-1; 9 bases align to TRBD1. The germline gives CDR1 SGHAT, CDR2 FQNNGV. Trimming cost V 5 bases and J 0 bases; bases outside gene matches: 10. This CDR3 is 17 amino acids long. CDR3 bases: TGTGCCAGCAGCCGGCGACAGGGGGGATTGATGAACACTGAAGCTTTCTTT. It translates to CASSRRQGGLMNTEAFF.

V and J are TRBV19 and TRBJ1-2; TRBD1 matches at 7 bases. The CDR3 is 15 amino acids. V lost 4 bases, J lost 6 bases, and 11 bases stayed unmatched. CDR1 and CDR2 (germline): LNHDA, SQIVND (reference sequence). The CDR3 coding sequence is TGTGCCAGTAGTACTCGGTCCGGGACAGCTAATGGCTACACCTTC. It yields the protein CASSTRSGTANGYTF.

V gene TRBV12-3 or TRBV12-4 combines with J gene TRBJ1-1; D gene unclear. Deletions cut 8 bases from V and 0 bases from J, with 10 bases between. This CDR3 has 13 residues. The CDR3 DNA reads as TGTGCCAGCTCCGCCTCTATGAACACTGAAGCTTTCTTT. Its translation is CASSASMNTEAFF.

This clone showed up just once. The chain employs TRBV18 and TRBJ1-6, with a weak D call TRBD1 (5 bases). This CDR3 comprises 18 residues. Germline CDR1 is KGHSH and CDR2 is LQKENI. The V end lost 3 bases, the J end lost 7 bases, and 22 bases lay between the germline ends. The CDR3 sequence: CASSPIPPGGTDNSPLHF. In nucleotides, the CDR3 is TGTGCCAGCTCACCTATCCCTCCGGGAGGGACCGACAATTCACCCCTCCACTTT.

This clone appeared a single time. This rearrangement joins TRBV18 to TRBJ2-7, with D perhaps matching TRBD1 (5 bases). Germline V gives CDR1 KGHSH, CDR2 LQKENI. CDR3 length: 14 residues. Deletions cut 0 bases from V and 5 bases from J, with 11 bases between. In DNA, the CDR3 is TGTGCCAGCTCACCACCTTTTGACAGTAACGAGCAGTACTTC. Translating gives CASSPPFDSNEQYF.

This clone was seen only a few times. The chain is built from TRBV7-8 and TRBJ1-6; D perhaps matches TRBD1 (6 bases). CDR3 size: 17 residues. V lost 7 bases, J lost 3 bases, and 19 bases lay in between. CDR1 SGHVS and CDR2 FQNEAQ come from the germline V gene. CDR3 sequence (DNA): TGTGCCAGCACCCTCGTCCGGGGGGCCGTCTATAATTCACCCCTCCACTTT. The encoded protein is CASTLVRGAVYNSPLHF.

This chain links TRBV7-6 with TRBJ1-1, with a tentative D call TRBD1 (5 bases). Germline V gene lookup returns CDR1 SGHVS and CDR2 FNYEAQ. Trimming stripped 5 bases from V and 2 bases from J, with 24 bases between. This CDR3 has 18 residues. The CDR3 sequence: CASSPVPLGGTVNTEAFF. The CDR3 DNA follows: TGTGCCAGCAGCCCCGTTCCGTTGGGAGGGACCGTCAACACTGAAGCTTTCTTT.

This chain links TRBV10-3 with TRBJ1-6, with 8 positions matching TRBD1. This CDR3 is built from 17 residues. The ends lost 4 bases at V and 0 bases at J; junction bases unmatched: 5. From germline, CDR1 is ENHRY and CDR2 SYGVKD. CDR3 protein: CAISGRTGSSYNSPLHF. In nucleotides, the CDR3 is TGTGCCATCAGTGGTAGGACAGGGAGCTCCTATAATTCACCCCTCCACTTT.

This chain joins TRBV5-1 and TRBJ2-7; 7 bases fit TRBD1. CDR3 length: 15 residues. Germline V gives CDR1 SGHRS, CDR2 YFSETQ. Losses at the gene ends were 0 bases for V and 2 bases for J; bases not matched to a gene: 5. The CDR3 region is CASSLEGASAYEQYF. CDR3 in DNA: TGCGCCAGCAGCTTGGAGGGGGCCAGCGCCTACGAGCAGTACTTC.

The chain has TRBV19 and TRBJ1-5; 9 positions agree with TRBD1. This CDR3 is 16 amino acids long. Trimming took 4 bases from V and 0 from J; bases not matched to a gene: 4. Germline-derived CDR1 and CDR2 are LNHDA and SQIVND (reference sequence). CDR3 in DNA: TGTGCCAGTAGTACACAGGGGGCGGGTAGCAATCAGCCCCAGCATTTT. It encodes CASSTQGAGSNQPQHF.

The chain is built from TRBV28 and TRBJ1-2, with 8 nucleotides matching TRBD1. The trim removed 3 bases at V and 1 base at J, leaving 10 bases unmatched. Germline V gene data show CDR1 as MDHEN and CDR2 as SYDVKM. This CDR3 has 17 amino acids. CDR3: CASSFPTGTGFNYGYTF. The DNA for the CDR3 is TGTGCCAGCAGTTTTCCCACCGGGACAGGTTTTAACTATGGCTACACCTTC.